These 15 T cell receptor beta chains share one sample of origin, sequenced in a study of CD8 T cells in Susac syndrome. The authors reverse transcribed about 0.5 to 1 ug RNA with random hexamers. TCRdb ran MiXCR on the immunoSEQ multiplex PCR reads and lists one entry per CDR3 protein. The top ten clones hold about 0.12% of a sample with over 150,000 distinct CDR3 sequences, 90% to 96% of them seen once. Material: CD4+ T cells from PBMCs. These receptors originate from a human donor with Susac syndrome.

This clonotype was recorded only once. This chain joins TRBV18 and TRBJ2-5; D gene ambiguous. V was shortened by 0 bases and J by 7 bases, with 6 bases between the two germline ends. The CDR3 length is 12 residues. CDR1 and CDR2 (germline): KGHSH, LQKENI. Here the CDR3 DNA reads TGTGCCAGCTCACCACCGGTGGGGACCCAGTACTTC. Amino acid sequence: CASSPPVGTQYF.

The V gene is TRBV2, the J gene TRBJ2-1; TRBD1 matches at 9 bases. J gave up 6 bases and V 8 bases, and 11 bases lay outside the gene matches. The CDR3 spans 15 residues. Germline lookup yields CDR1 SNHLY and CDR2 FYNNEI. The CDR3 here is CASSLEQGARNEQFF. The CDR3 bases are TGTGCCAGCTCCCTCGAACAGGGGGCGCGCAATGAGCAGTTCTTC.

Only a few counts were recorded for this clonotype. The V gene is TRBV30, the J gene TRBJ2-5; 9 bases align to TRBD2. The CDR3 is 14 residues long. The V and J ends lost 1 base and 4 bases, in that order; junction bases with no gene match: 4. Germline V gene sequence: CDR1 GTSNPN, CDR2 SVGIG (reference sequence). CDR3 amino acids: CAWSGAGGRETQYF. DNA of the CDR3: TGTGCCTGGAGTGGGGCGGGAGGGCGAGAGACCCAGTACTTC. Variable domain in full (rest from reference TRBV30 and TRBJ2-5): SQTIHQWPATLVQPVGSPLSLECTVEGTSNPNLYWYRQAAGRGLQLLFYSVGIGQISSEVPQNLSASRPQDRQFILSSKKLLLSDSGFYLCAWSGAGGRETQYFGPGTRLLVL.

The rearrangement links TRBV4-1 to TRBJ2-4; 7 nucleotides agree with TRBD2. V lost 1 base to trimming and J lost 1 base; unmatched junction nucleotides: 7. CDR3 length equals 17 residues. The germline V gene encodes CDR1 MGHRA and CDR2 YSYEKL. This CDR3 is CASSQGLALEAKNIQYF. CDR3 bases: TGCGCCAGCAGCCAAGGACTAGCCCTTGAGGCCAAAAACATTCAGTACTTC.

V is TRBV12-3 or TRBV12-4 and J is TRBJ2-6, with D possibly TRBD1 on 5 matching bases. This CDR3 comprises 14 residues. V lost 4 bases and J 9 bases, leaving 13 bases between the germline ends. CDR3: CASSSDTKNNVLTF. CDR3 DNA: TGTGCCAGCAGTTCGGACACTAAAAACAACGTCCTGACTTTC.

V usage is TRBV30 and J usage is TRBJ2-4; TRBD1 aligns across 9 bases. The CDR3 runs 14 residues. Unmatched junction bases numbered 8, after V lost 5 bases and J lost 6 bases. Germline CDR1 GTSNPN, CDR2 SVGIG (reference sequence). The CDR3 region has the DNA TGTGCCTGGCGTTACCGGGACAGGGTAAACATTCAGTACTTC. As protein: CAWRYRDRVNIQYF. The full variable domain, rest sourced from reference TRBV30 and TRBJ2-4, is SQTIHQWPATLVQPVGSPLSLECTVEGTSNPNLYWYRQAAGRGLQLLFYSVGIGQISSEVPQNLSASRPQDRQFILSSKKLLLSDSGFYLCAWRYRDRVNIQYFGAGTRLSVL.

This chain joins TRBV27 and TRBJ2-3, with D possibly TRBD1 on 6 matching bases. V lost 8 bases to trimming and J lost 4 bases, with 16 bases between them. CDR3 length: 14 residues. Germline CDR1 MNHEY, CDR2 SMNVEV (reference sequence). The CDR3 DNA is TGTGCCAGCGGATTACAGGGAATGGCAGATACGCAGTATTTT. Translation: CASGLQGMADTQYF.

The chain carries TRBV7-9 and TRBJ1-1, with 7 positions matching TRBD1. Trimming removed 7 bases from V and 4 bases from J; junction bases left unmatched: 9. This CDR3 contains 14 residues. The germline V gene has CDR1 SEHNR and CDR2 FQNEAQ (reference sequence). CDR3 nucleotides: TGTGCCAGCAACCGAGGGGGCTCGGGCACTGAAGCTTTCTTT. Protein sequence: CASNRGGSGTEAFF.

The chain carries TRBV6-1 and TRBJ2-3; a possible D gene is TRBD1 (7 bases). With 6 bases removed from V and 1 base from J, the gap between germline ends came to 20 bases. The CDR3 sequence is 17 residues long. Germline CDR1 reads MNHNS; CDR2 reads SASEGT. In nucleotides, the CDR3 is TGTGCCAGCAGACCGACTAGGGGGCTAACTGGCACAGATACGCAGTATTTT. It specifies CASRPTRGLTGTDTQYF.

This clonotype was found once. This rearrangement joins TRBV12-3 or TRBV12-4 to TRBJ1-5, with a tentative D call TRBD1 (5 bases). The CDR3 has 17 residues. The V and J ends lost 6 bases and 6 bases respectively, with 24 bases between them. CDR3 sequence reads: CASSPGRGGSLGQPQHF. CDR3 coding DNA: TGTGCCAGCAGCCCAGGGAGAGGAGGGTCGTTAGGTCAGCCCCAGCATTTT.

This chain's CDR3 is CASSPYRSENSPLHF. The CDR3 nucleotides read TGTGCCAGCAGTCCATACAGATCGGAGAATTCACCCCTCCACTTT. This sequence joins TRBV6-2 or TRBV6-3 and TRBJ1-6; no firm D call. Germline lookup yields CDR1 MNHEY and CDR2 SVGEGT. Trimming removed 5 bases from V and 7 bases from J, with 15 bases in between. The CDR3 is 15 amino acids.

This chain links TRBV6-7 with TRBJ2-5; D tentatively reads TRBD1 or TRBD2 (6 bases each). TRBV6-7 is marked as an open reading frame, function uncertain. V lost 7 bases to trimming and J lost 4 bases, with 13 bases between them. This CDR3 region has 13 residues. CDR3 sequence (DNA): TGTGCCAGCAAGAAGGGGGGAACAGAGACCCAGTACTTC. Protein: CASKKGGTETQYF.

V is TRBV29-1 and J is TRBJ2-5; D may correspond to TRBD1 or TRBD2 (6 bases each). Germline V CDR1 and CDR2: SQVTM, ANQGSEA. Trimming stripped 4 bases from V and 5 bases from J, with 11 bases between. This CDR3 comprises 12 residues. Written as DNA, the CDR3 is TGCAGCGTTGGGGGGGCGGGGGAGACCCAGTACTTC. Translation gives CSVGGAGETQYF.

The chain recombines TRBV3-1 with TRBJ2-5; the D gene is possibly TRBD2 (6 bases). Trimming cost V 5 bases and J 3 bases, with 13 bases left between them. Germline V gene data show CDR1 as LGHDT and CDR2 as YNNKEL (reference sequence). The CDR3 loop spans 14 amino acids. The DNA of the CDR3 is TGTGCCAGCAGCTTATGGGGGGTCGAAGAGACCCAGTACTTC. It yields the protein CASSLWGVEETQYF.

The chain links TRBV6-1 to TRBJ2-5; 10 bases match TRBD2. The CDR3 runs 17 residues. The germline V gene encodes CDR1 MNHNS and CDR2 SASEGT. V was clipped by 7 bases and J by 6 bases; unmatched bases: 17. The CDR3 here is CASTPRSVAGGLKTQYF. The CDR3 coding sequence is TGTGCCAGCACCCCAAGATCGGTAGCGGGGGGCCTCAAGACCCAGTACTTC.